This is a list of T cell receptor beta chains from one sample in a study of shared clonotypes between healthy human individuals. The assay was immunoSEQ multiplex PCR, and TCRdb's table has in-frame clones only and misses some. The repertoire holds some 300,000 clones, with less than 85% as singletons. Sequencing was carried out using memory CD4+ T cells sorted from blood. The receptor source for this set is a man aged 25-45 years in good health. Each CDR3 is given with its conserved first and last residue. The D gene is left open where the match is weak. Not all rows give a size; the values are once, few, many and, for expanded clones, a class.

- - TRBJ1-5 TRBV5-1 CASSPVGHPWGQPQHF TGCGCCAGCAGCCCCGTTGGGCACCCCTGGGGGCAGCCCCAGCATTTT
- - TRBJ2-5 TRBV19 CASRGGLRTQYF TGTGCCAGTAGGGGGGGGCTCAGGACCCAGTACTTC
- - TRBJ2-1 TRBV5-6 CASSPGRNEQFF TGTGCCAGCAGCCCGGGGAGGAATGAGCAGTTCTTC
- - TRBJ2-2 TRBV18 CASSPRTGRPNTGELFF TGTGCCAGCTCACCAAGAACAGGGAGGCCGAACACCGGGGAGCTGTTTTTT
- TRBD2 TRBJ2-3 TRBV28 CASSLPSGRARAQYF TGTGCCAGCAGTTTGCCCAGCGGGAGGGCCCGGGCGCAGTATTTT
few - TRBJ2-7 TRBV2 CASRGGRGSYEQYF TGTGCCAGCAGGGGGGGCAGGGGTTCCTACGAGCAGTACTTC
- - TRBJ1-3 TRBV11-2 CASSLGGSGNTIYF TGTGCCAGCAGCTTGGGGGGCTCTGGAAACACCATATATTTT
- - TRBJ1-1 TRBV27 CASSLTGVPNTEAFF TGTGCCAGCAGTTTAACCGGGGTGCCGAACACTGAAGCTTTCTTT
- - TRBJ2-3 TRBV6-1 CASSGSGKDTQYF TGTGCCAGCAGCGGGAGTGGGAAAGATACGCAGTATTTT
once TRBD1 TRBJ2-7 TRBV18 CASSPLGQGGHEQYF TGTGCCAGCTCACCATTGGGACAGGGAGGCCACGAGCAGTACTTC
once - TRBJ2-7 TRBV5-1 CASSFSTVSSYEQYF TGCGCCAGCAGCTTTTCGACAGTGAGCTCCTACGAGCAGTACTTC
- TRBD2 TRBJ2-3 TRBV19 CASTIGREPTGTDTQYF TGTGCCAGTACCATTGGGCGGGAGCCCACTGGCACAGATACGCAGTATTTT
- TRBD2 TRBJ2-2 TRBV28 CASSSAGEGTGELFF TGTGCCAGCTCCTCGGCGGGAGAAGGAACCGGGGAGCTGTTTTTT
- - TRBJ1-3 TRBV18 CASSPTAVGSGNTIYF TGTGCCAGCTCACCAACCGCAGTCGGCTCTGGAAACACCATATATTTT
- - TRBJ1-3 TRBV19 CASSTSQDAGNTIYF TGTGCCAGTAGTACCTCACAGGACGCTGGAAACACCATATATTTT